This T cell receptor beta chain was sequenced during a study of T cell repertoires in cytomegalovirus infection (dated by TCRdb to the late 2010s). For the wider study: The HLA type of each donor mattered for the analysis, because public TCR beta signatures pointed to carriage of CMV infection along with the matching HLA type. Paper-wide results and their limitations: In both this cohort and an independent roughly 400-donor cohort, the cumulative frequency of public TCR beta family members distinguished carriers of CMV infection plus the relevant HLA type. The ex vivo response was dominated by HLA-C-restricted CMV-specific TCR beta clonotypes, and the single most frequent clonotype in two of eight donors was supplied by these HLA-C-restricted clonotypes.

This sample was sequenced with an Illumina HiSeq 1500. TCRdb itself trimmed the public reads at Q25 with fastp, ran MiXCR and retained productive beta chains. Every entry covers one CDR3 protein and lists the most common genes and DNA from its rows. The sample data list 210,000 or so distinct CDR3 sequences, and around 6.2% of these were observed just once. The ten largest clones add up to 5.5% to 6.5% of the sample. This clonotype has at least ten counts. The specificity of this receptor is unknown. Base quality data are lacking; no much larger clone is found one base away. Looking up the germline V gene yields CDR1 SGHVS and CDR2 FQNEAQ. Spanning cysteine to phenylalanine, the CDR3 consists of 19 amino acids. Only CDR3 DNA is held: 57 bases, read in frame from base 1. V has 4 bases trimmed and J has 2 bases trimmed; junction bases matching no gene number 18.

Material: PBMCs. The rearrangement combines TRBV7-8 with TRBJ2-5; 8 central nucleotides agree with TRBD2. The receptor's source is a human donor in good health (CMV status not recorded). Some clones in this sample may be carry-over from other donors' samples. The CDR3 region reads CASSYEEPGTRLGQETQYF. The DNA sequence is as follows: TGTGCCAGCAGCTATGAGGAACCTGGGACTAGACTAGGGCAAGAGACCCAGTACTTC.